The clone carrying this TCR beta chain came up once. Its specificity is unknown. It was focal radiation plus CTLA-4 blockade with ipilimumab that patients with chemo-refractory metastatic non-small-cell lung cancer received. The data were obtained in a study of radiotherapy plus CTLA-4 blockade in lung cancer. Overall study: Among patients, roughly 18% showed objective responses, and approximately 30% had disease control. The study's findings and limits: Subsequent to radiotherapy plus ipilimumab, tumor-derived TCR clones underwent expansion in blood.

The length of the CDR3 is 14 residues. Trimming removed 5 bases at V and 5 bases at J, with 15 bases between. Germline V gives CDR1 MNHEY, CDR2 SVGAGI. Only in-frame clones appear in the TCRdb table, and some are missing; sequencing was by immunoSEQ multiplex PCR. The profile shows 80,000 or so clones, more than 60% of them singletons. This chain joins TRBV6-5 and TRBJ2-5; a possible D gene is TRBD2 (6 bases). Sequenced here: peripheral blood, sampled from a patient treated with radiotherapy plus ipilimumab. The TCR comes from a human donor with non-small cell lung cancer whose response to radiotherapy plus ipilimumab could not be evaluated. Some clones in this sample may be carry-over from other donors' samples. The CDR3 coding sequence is TGTGCCAGCAGTCCGATGGAGGGGCTGGAGACCCAGTACTTC. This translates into CASSPMEGLETQYF.